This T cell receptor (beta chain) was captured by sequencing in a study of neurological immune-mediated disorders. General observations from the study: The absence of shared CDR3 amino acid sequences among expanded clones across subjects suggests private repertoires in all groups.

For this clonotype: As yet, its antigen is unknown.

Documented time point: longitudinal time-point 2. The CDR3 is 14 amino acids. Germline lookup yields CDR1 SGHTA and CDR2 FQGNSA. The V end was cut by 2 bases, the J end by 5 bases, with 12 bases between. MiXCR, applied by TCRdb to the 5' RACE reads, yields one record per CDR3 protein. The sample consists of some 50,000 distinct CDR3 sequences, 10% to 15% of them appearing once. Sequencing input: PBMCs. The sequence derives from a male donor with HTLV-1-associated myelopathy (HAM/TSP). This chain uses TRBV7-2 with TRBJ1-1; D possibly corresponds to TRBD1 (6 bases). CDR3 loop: CASSLLFGQTEAFF. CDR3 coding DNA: TGTGCCAGCAGCTTATTGTTTGGACAGACTGAAGCTTTCTTT.